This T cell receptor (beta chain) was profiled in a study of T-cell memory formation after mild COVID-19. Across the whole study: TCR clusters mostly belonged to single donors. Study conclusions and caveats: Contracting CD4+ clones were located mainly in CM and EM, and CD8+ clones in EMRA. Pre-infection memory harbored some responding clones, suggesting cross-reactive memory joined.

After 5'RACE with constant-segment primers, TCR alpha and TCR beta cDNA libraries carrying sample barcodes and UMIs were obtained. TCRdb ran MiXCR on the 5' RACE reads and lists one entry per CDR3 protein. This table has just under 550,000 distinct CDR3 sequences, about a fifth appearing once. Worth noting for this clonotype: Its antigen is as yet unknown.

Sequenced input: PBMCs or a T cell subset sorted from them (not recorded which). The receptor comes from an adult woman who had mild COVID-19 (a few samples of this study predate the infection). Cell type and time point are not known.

CDR3 region: CASSLGLAGGSSSYEQYF. CDR3 DNA sequence: TGTGCCAGCAGCTTGGGACTAGCGGGAGGTTCGAGCTCCTACGAGCAGTACTTC. This rearrangement joins TRBV11-2 to TRBJ2-7; the match to TRBD2 covers 15 bases. With 3 bases clipped from V and 0 bases from J, the junction kept 6 bases outside the gene matches. Germline V gene data show CDR1 as SGHAT and CDR2 as FQNNGV. CDR3 size: 18 residues.